Listed below are T cell receptor beta chains from one sample, sequenced in a study of human T cells and chemical hapten exposure. TCRdb called the RACE reads again in MiXCR, with one record for every CDR3 protein. This sample carries fewer than 90,000 distinct CDR3 sequences, 5% to 8.5% of them seen once, and the ten largest clones take around 1.3%. The sequencing here drew on whole blood, taken in connection with sensitization to the hapten diphenylcyclopropenone (DPC). These receptor sequences come from a woman aged 30 to 39 with alopecia areata. Some clones in this sample may be carry-over from other donors' samples. Each CDR3 is given with its conserved first and last residue. D genes are given only for firm matches. Not all rows give a size; the values are once, few, many and, for expanded clones, a class.

D	V	J	length	size	CDR3	DNA
TRBD1	TRBV19	TRBJ1-5	15	many	CASTPGQGSNQPQHF	TGTGCCAGTACCCCCGGACAGGGAAGCAATCAGCCCCAGCATTTT
.	TRBV6-5	TRBJ1-2	15	many	CASSRGQPSNYGYTF	TGTGCCAGCAGTCGAGGACAGCCATCTAACTATGGCTACACCTTC
.	TRBV7-6	TRBJ2-4	17	.	CASSLGGPAWGGNIQYF	TGTGCCAGCAGCTTAGGAGGACCGGCTTGGGGTGGAAACATTCAGTACTTC
TRBD2	TRBV6-5	TRBJ2-7	19	many	CASSYSGLAGAHRPNVQYF	TGTGCCAGCAGTTACTCTGGACTAGCGGGGGCCCACCGGCCCAACGTGCAGTACTTC
.	TRBV11-2	TRBJ2-6	16	many	CASSSRAHSGANVLTF	TGTGCCAGCAGCTCGAGAGCACACTCTGGGGCCAACGTCCTGACTTTC
.	TRBV12-3/TRBV12-4	TRBJ1-1	13	few	CASSLGVVTEAFF	TGTGCCAGCAGTTTGGGAGTAGTCACTGAAGCTTTCTTT
TRBD1	TRBV30	TRBJ1-4	15	few	CAWSLRQGGGEKLFF	TGTGCCTGGAGCCTCCGACAGGGAGGCGGTGAAAAACTGTTTTTT
.	TRBV7-6	TRBJ1-1	14	few	CASSLGRVGDEAFF	TGTGCCAGCAGCTTAGGTCGGGTCGGTGATGAAGCTTTCTTT
.	TRBV6-5	TRBJ2-7	14	many	CASSYSSVIAEQYF	TGTGCCAGCAGTTATTCGAGTGTGATTGCGGAGCAGTACTTC
.	TRBV3-1	TRBJ1-1	15	few	CASSPYYNRNTEAFF	TGTGCCAGCAGCCCTTATTATAACCGGAACACTGAAGCTTTCTTT
TRBD2	TRBV7-2	TRBJ2-3	15	.	CASSLGGGCPDTQYF	TGTGCCAGCAGCTTAGGCGGGGGGTGCCCAGATACGCAGTATTTT
TRBD1	TRBV6-6	TRBJ2-7	15	many	CASTLGTGYSYEQYF	TGTGCCAGCACCCTCGGGACAGGGTACTCCTACGAGCAGTACTTC
.	TRBV18	TRBJ1-4	13	many	CASSPGVGEKLFF	TGTGCCAGCTCACCAGGGGTTGGTGAAAAACTGTTTTTT
.	TRBV25-1	TRBJ2-5	13	.	CASSAGIQETQYF	TGTGCCAGCAGTGCCGGGATCCAAGAGACCCAGTACTTC
.	TRBV6-5	TRBJ2-3	16	many	CASSYSTDQTTDTQYF	TGTGCCAGCAGTTACTCAACTGACCAAACCACAGATACGCAGTATTTT
.	TRBV5-1	TRBJ1-6	15	few	CASTLRPTTNSPLHF	TGCGCCAGCACCCTAAGACCTACCACTAATTCACCCCTCCACTTT
.	TRBV2	TRBJ1-5	17	few	CASSEPVDRYSNQPQHF	TGTGCCAGCAGTGAACCCGTGGACAGATATAGCAATCAGCCCCAGCATTTT
.	TRBV3-1	TRBJ2-7	14	many	CASSHPDSSYEQYF	TGTGCCAGCAGCCACCCCGACAGTAGCTACGAGCAGTACTTC
.	TRBV7-3	TRBJ2-2	15	many	CASSHSRANTGELFF	TGTGCCAGCAGCCATAGTCGTGCGAACACCGGGGAGCTGTTTTTT
.	TRBV7-9	TRBJ1-2	13	many	CASSLGLDYGYTF	TGTGCCAGCAGCTTAGGGCTGGACTATGGCTACACCTTC
.	TRBV2	TRBJ2-3	15	many	CASSELGFSTDTQYF	TGTGCCAGCAGTGAATTGGGATTCAGCACAGATACGCAGTATTTT
.	TRBV6-5	TRBJ1-6	16	few	CASSYSTDGNNSPLHF	TGTGCCAGCAGTTACTCGACAGACGGAAATAATTCACCCCTCCACTTT
TRBD1	TRBV9	TRBJ1-1	14	few	CASSGTGLNTEAFF	TGTGCCAGCAGCGGGACAGGGTTGAACACTGAAGCTTTCTTT
.	TRBV3-1	TRBJ1-2	12	many	CASSQGSRGCTF	TGTGCCAGCAGCCAAGGTTCCAGGGGTTGTACCTTC
.	TRBV29-1	TRBJ2-1	14	.	CSVLGPAAGNEQFF	TGCAGCGTATTAGGACCAGCGGCGGGCAATGAGCAGTTCTTC
.	TRBV2	TRBJ2-3	13	many	CASRIRLGDTQYF	TGTGCCAGCAGAATCAGACTAGGTGATACGCAGTATTTT